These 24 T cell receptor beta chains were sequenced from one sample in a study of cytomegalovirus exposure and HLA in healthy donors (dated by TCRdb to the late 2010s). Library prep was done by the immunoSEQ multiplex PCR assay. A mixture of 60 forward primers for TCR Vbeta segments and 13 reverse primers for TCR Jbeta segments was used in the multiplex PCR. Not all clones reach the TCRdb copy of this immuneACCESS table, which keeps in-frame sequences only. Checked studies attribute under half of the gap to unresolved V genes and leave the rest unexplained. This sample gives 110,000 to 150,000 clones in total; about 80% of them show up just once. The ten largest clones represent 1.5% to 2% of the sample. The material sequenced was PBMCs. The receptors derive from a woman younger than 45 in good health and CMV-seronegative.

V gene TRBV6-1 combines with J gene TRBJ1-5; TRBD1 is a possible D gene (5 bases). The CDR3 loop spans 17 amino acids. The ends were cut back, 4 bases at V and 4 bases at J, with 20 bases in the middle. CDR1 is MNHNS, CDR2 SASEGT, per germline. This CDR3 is CASSVARGSGLNQPQHF. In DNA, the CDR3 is TGTGCCAGCAGTGTAGCCCGAGGCTCAGGGCTAAATCAGCCCCAGCATTTT.

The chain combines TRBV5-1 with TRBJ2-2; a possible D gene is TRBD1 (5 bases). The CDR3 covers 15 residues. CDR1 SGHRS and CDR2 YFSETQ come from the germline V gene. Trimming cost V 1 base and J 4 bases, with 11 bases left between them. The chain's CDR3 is CASSLLGDPTGELFF. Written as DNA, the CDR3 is TGCGCCAGCAGCTTGCTAGGGGATCCCACCGGGGAGCTGTTTTTT.

The CDR3 sequence: CASSPLAGRRSNQPQHF. CDR3 bases: TGTGCCAGCAGCCCCCTCGCAGGGAGGAGGAGCAATCAGCCCCAGCATTTT. The V call is TRBV7-2, the J call TRBJ1-5; weak D call: TRBD1 (5 bases). V was pared by 5 bases and J by 1 base, with 18 bases between. This CDR3 contains 17 residues. Germline loops: CDR1 SGHTA, CDR2 FQGNSA.

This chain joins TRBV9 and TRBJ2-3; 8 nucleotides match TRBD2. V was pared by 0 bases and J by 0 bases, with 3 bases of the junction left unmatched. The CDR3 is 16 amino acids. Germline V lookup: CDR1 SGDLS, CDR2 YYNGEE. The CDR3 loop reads CASSVDTSGSTDTQYF. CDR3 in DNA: TGTGCCAGCAGCGTAGATACTAGCGGAAGCACAGATACGCAGTATTTT.

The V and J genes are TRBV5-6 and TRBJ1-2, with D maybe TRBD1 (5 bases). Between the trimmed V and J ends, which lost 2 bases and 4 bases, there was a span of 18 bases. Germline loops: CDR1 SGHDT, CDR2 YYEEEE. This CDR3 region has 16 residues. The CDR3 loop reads CASSLPGTGNLYGYTF. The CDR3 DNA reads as TGTGCCAGCAGCTTACCCGGGACTGGAAACCTCTATGGCTACACCTTC.

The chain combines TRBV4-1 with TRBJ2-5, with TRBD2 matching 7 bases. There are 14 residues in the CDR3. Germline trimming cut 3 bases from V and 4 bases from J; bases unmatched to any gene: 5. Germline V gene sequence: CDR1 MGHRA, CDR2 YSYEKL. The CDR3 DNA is TGCGCCAGCAGCCAGAGCGGGGCCTTAGAGACCCAGTACTTC. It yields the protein CASSQSGALETQYF.

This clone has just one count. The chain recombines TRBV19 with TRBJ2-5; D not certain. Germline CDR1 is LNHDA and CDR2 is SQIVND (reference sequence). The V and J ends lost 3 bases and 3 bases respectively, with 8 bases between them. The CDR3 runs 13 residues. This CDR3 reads CASSIDGEETQYF. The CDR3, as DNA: TGTGCCAGTAGTATCGACGGAGAAGAGACCCAGTACTTC.

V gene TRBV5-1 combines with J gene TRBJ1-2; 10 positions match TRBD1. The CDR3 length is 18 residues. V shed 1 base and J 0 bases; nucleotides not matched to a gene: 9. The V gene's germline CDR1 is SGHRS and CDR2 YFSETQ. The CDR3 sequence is CASSLSGDRGLTNYGYTF. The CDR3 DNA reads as TGCGCCAGCAGCTTGTCTGGGGACAGGGGATTAACTAACTATGGCTACACCTTC.

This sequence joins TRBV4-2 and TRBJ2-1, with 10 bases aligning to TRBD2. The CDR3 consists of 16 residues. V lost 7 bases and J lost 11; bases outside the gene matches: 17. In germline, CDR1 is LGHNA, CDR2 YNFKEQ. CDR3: CASTRGLADPKGQQFF. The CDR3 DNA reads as TGTGCCAGCACCCGTGGACTAGCGGATCCCAAAGGACAGCAGTTCTTC.

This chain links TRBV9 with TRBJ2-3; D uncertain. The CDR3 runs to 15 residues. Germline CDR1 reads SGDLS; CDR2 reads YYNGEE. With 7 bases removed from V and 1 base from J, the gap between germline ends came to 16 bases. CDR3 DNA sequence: TGTGCCAGCGCCCTCGGCGGCCACGGCACAGATACGCAGTATTTT. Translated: CASALGGHGTDTQYF.

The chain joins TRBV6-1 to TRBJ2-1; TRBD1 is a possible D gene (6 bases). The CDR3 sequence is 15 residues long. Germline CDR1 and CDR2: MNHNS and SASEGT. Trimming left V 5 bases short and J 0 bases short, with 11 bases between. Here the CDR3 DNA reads TGTGCCAGCAGTAGGGACACTAGCTCCTACAATGAGCAGTTCTTC. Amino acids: CASSRDTSSYNEQFF.

The CDR3 is CASSISGGLYEQYF. CDR3 coding DNA: TGTGCCAGCAGCATTAGCGGGGGGCTCTACGAGCAGTACTTC. V usage is TRBV6-1 and J usage is TRBJ2-7; 10 bases fit TRBD2. The germline V gene has CDR1 MNHNS and CDR2 SASEGT. This CDR3 is 14 amino acids long. The trim removed 6 bases at V and 3 bases at J, leaving 5 bases unmatched.

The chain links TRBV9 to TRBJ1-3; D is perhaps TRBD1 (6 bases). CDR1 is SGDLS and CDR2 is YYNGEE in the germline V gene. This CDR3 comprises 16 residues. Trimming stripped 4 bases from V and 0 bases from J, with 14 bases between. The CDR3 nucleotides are TGTGCCAGCAGCCCCTCACAGGGAGACTCTGGAAACACCATATATTTT. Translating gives CASSPSQGDSGNTIYF.

CDR3 DNA: TGTGCCAGCAGCCGACAGGGGGTACCTAACTATGGCTACACCTTC. Protein sequence: CASSRQGVPNYGYTF. This sequence joins TRBV14 and TRBJ1-2, with TRBD1 matching 9 bases. The CDR3 is made up of 15 amino acids. With V trimmed by 4 bases and J by 0 bases, 3 bases remained unmatched. Germline CDR1 is SGHDN and CDR2 is FVKESK.

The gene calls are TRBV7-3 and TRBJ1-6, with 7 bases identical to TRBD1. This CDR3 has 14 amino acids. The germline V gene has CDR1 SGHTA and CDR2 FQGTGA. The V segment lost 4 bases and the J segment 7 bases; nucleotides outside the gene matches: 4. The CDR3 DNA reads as TGTGCCAGCAGCTCCGGGACAGCGAATTCACCCCTCCACTTT. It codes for CASSSGTANSPLHF.

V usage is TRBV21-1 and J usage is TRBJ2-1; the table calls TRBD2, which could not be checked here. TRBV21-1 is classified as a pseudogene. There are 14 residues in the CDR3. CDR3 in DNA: TGTGCCAGCACCAAGGGAGATTTCTACAATGAGCAGTTCTTC. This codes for CASTKGDFYNEQFF.

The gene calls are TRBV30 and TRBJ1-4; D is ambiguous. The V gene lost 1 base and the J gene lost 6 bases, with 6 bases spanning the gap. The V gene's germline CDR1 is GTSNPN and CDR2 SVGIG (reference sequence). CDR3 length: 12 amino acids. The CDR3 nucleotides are TGTGCCTGGAGTGCCACACATGAAAAACTGTTTTTT. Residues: CAWSATHEKLFF.

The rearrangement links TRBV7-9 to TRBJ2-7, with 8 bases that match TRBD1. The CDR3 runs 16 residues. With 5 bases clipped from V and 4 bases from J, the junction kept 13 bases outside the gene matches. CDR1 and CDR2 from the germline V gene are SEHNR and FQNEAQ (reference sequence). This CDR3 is CASSRSPGTGEYEQYF. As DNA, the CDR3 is TGTGCCAGCAGCCGATCCCCCGGGACAGGTGAATACGAGCAGTACTTC.

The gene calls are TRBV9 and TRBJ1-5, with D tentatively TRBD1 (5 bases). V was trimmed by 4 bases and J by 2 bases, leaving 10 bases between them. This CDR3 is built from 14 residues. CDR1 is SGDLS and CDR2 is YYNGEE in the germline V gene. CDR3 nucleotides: TGTGCCAGCAGCCCAGGGATTCGCAATCAGCCCCAGCATTTT. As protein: CASSPGIRNQPQHF.

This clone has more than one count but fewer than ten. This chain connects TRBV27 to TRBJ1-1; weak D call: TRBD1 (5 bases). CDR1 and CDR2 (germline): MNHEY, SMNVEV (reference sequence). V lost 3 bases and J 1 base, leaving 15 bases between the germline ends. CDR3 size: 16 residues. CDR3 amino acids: CASSFGTPLSNTEAFF. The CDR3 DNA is TGTGCCAGCAGTTTTGGGACTCCTCTATCGAACACTGAAGCTTTCTTT.

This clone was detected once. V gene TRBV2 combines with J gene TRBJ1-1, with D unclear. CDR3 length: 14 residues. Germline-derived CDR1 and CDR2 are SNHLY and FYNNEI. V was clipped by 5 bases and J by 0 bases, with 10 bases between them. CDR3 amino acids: CASSPGIMNTEAFF. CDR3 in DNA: TGTGCCAGCAGTCCCGGGATCATGAACACTGAAGCTTTCTTT.

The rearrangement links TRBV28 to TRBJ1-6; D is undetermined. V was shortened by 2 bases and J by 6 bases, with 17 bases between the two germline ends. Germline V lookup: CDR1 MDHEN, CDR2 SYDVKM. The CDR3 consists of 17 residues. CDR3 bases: TGTGCCAGCAGTTTAACGCCTGCCAGGAGGGTTAATTCACCCCTCCACTTT. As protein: CASSLTPARRVNSPLHF.

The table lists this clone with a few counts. CDR3 bases: TGTGCCAGCAGTTACGGGGGCCCGCGGGAAGCTTTCTTT. This translates into CASSYGGPREAFF. The gene calls are TRBV6-5 and TRBJ1-1; D might be TRBD1 (6 bases). Per germline, CDR1 MNHEY and CDR2 SVGAGI. The CDR3 consists of 13 residues. V lost 2 bases and J lost 8, with 12 bases in between.

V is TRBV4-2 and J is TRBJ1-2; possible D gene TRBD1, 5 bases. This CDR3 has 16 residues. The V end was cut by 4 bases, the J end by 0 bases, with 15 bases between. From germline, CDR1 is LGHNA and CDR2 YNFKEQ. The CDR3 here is CASSPEDSYSNYGYTF. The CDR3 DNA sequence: TGTGCCAGCAGCCCGGAAGACAGTTATTCTAACTATGGCTACACCTTC.